This T cell receptor (beta chain) was captured by sequencing in a study of blood T cell repertoires in COVID-19. Study-level background: The United States, Italy and Spain were the sources of the acute and convalescent COVID-19 samples. In each case, the material was cDNA or gDNA derived from T cells, B-cell-depleted T cells, or PBMCs.

The table came from immunoSEQ multiplex PCR; TCRdb's copy has only in-frame clones and leaves some out. The sample records over 300,000 clones, nearly 90% being singletons. Germline V gene sequence: CDR1 SGHTA, CDR2 FQGNSA. The length of the CDR3 is 15 residues. The V segment lost 2 bases and the J segment 6 bases; nucleotides outside the gene matches: 6. V is TRBV7-2 and J is TRBJ2-3; 9 bases map to TRBD2. The receptor was derived from a man aged 18-30 years with active or convalescent COVID-19. Material: peripheral blood. The CDR3 region has the DNA TGTGCCAGCAGCTTATCCGGACTAGCGTACGATACGCAGTATTTT. Translating it yields CASSLSGLAYDTQYF. Together with reference TRBV7-2 and TRBJ2-3, the CDR3 gives the full variable domain: GAGVSQSPSNKVTEKGKDVELRCDPISGHTALYWYRQSLGQGLEFLIYFQGNSAPDKSGLPSDRFSAERTGGSVSTLTIQRTQQEDSAVYLCASSLSGLAYDTQYFGPGTRLTVL.